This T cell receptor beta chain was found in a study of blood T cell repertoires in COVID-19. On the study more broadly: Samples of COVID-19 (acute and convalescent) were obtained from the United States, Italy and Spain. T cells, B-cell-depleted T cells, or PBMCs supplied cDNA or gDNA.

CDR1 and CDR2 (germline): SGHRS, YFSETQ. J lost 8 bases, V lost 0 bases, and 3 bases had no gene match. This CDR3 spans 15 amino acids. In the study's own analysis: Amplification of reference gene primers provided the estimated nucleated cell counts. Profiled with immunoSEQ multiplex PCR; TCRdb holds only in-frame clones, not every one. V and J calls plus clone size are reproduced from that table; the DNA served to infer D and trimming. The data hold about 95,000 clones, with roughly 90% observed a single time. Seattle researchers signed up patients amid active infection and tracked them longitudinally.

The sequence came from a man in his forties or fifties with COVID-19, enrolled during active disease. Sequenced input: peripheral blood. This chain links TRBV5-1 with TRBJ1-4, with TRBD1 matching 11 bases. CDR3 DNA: TGCGCCAGCAGCTTGGCGGACAGGGGGCGAGAAAAACTGTTTTTT. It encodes CASSLADRGREKLFF.